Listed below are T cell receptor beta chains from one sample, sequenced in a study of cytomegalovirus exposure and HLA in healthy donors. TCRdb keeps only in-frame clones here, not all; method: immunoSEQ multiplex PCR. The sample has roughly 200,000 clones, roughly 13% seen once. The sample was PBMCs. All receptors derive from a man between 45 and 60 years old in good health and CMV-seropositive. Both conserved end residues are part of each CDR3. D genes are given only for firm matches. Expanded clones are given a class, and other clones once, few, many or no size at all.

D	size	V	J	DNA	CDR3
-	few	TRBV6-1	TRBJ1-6	TGTGCCAGCAGTGAAGCGCGTGGAGGGGACTATTCACCCCTCCACTTT	CASSEARGGDYSPLHF
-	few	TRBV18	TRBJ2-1	TGTGCCAGCTCACCACCCAACAGGAGTTACAATGAGCAGTTCTTC	CASSPPNRSYNEQFF
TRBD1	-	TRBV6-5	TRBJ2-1	TGTGCCAGCAGTTACCTCGGGACAGGGGGGCCTGAGGAGCAGTTCTTC	CASSYLGTGGPEEQFF
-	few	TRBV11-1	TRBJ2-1	TGTGCCAGCAGCTTAAGGCCCCGGGATGAGCAGTTCTTC	CASSLRPRDEQFF
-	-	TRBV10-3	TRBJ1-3	TGTGCCATCAGTGTAGCGGGCCCTAGCTCTGGAAACACCATATATTTT	CAISVAGPSSGNTIYF
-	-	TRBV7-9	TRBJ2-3	TGTGCCAGCAGCTTAGGGGGCCCTGCGCAGTATTTT	CASSLGGPAQYF
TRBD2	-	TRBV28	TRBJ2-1	TGTGCCAGCAGCCCCGGGGTAGCGGGGGAAAGCTCCTACAATGAGCAGTTCTTC	CASSPGVAGESSYNEQFF
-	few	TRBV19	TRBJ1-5	TGTGCCAGTAGGGGCTCAGGGATTAGCAATCAGCCCCAGCATTTT	CASRGSGISNQPQHF
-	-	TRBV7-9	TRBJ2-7	TGTGCCAGCAGCCCTAGCTTGGTATGGGAGCAGTACTTC	CASSPSLVWEQYF
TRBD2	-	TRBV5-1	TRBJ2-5	TGCGCCAGCAGCTTGGGACTAGCGGGGCAAGAGACCCAGTACTTC	CASSLGLAGQETQYF
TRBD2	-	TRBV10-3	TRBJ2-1	TGTGCCATCAGTACGACTAGCGGGGGGGCCGGTGAGCAGTTCTTC	CAISTTSGGAGEQFF
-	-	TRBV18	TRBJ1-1	TGTGCCAGCTCACCACTCGGGTCTAACACTGAAGCTTTCTTT	CASSPLGSNTEAFF
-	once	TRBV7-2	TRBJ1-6	TGTGCCAGCAACTCCGGTTTTAATTCACCCCTCCACTTT	CASNSGFNSPLHF
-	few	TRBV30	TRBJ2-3	TGTGCCTGGAGCAGAGGAGGAGGGAGGACCACAGATACGCAGTATTTT	CAWSRGGGRTTDTQYF
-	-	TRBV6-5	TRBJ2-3	TGTGCCAGCAGTGCTGACTCGACAGATACGCAGTATTTT	CASSADSTDTQYF
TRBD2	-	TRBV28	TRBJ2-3	TGTGCCAGCAGTCCCCAGCGGGGGCGGGAAGATACGCAGTATTTT	CASSPQRGREDTQYF
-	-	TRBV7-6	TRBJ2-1	TGTGCCAGCAGCTCAAACAATGAGCAGTTCTTC	CASSSNNEQFF
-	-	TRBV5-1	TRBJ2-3	TGCGCCAGCAGCTTACAGGAGCGCACAGATACGCAGTATTTT	CASSLQERTDTQYF
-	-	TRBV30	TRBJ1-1	TGTGCCTGGAGTGTACAGGCATTTGAAGCTTTCTTT	CAWSVQAFEAFF
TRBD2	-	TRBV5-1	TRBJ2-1	TGCGCCAGCAGCTTGCCCCGACTAGCGGGGGGAAACAATGAGCAGTTCTTC	CASSLPRLAGGNNEQFF
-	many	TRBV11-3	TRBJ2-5	TGTGCCAGCAGTTCCAGGGCTTTCGGCAGGGCCGGCGAGACCCAGTACTTC	CASSSRAFGRAGETQYF
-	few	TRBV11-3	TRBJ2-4	TGTGCCAGCAGCTTAGGGCGGGGCACAAACATTCAGTACTTC	CASSLGRGTNIQYF
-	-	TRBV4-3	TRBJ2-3	TGCGCCAGCAGCCAAGATCGGCTAGTAGGAGATACGCAGTATTTT	CASSQDRLVGDTQYF
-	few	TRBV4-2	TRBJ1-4	TGTGCCAGCAGCCCCCGGGGGGGCTCAGGGGCAACTAATGAAAAACTGTTTTTT	CASSPRGGSGATNEKLFF
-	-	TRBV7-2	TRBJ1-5	TGTGCCAGCAACAAAGGGGATCGACAGCCCCAGCATTTT	CASNKGDRQPQHF
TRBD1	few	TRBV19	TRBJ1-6	TGTGCCAGTTCGGACAGGCCAAATTCACCCCTCCACTTT	CASSDRPNSPLHF
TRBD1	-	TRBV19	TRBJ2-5	TGTGCCAGTAGTCCACTGACAGGGCCCGAAGAGACCCAGTACTTC	CASSPLTGPEETQYF
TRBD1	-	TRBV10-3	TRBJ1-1	TGTGCCATCAGGAGGGACAGGACGGGCACTGAAGCTTTCTTT	CAIRRDRTGTEAFF
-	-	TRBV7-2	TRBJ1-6	TGTGCCAGCAGCCCAGGGGATTCACCCCTCCACTTT	CASSPGDSPLHF
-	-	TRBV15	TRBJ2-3	TGTGCCACCAGCAGAGGCACAGGGAGGGGGGCAGATACGCAGTATTTT	CATSRGTGRGADTQYF
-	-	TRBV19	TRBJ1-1	TGTGCCAGTAGTGCAGACGGGAGGAACACTGAAGCTTTCTTT	CASSADGRNTEAFF
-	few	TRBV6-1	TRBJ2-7	TGTGCCAGCACCGAGGCAGGACTTCACTACGAGCAGTACTTC	CASTEAGLHYEQYF
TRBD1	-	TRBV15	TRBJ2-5	TGTGCCACCTCCGACAGGGGACAAGAGACCCAGTACTTC	CATSDRGQETQYF
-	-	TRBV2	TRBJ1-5	TGTGCCAGCAATGACTGGGGCGGGGATCAGCCCCAGCATTTT	CASNDWGGDQPQHF
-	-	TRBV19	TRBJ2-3	TGTGCCAGTAGTTCAGGGGGGCGGACAGATACGCAGTATTTT	CASSSGGRTDTQYF
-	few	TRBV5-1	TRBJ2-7	TGCGCCAGCAGCCCAACAGGGCACCTCTCCTACGAGCAGTACTTC	CASSPTGHLSYEQYF
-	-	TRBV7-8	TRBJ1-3	TGTGCCAGCAGCTCTTTCCGACAGACTGGAAACACCATATATTTT	CASSSFRQTGNTIYF
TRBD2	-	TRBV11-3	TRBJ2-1	TGTGCCAGCAGGGGCCGACTAGCGGACGCCTACAATGAGCAGTTCTTC	CASRGRLADAYNEQFF
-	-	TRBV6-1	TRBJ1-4	TGTGCCAGCAGTACAGGGACGTTAGATGAAAAACTGTTTTTT	CASSTGTLDEKLFF
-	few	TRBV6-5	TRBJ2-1	TGTGCCAGCAGAGCTAATAATGAACCGTACAATGAGCAGTTCTTC	CASRANNEPYNEQFF
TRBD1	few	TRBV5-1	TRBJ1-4	TGCGCCAGCAGCCACGACGGGACAGGGTTCGAAAAACTGTTTTTT	CASSHDGTGFEKLFF
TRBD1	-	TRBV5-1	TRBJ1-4	TGCGCCAGCAGCCCAGACAGGGGAGATGAAAAACTGTTTTTT	CASSPDRGDEKLFF
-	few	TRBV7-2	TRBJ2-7	TGTGCCAGCACCACCAGGGTTGGTTACGAGCAGTACTTC	CASTTRVGYEQYF
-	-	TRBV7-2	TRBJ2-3	TGTGCCAGCAGCTTTAAGTCAATTGGGGGCGCGGATACGCAGTATTTT	CASSFKSIGGADTQYF
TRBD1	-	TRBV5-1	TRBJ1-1	TGCGCCAGCAGCTGGGGACAGGGGTCTGAAGCTTTCTTT	CASSWGQGSEAFF
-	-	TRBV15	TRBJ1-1	TGTGCCACCATCCCAGATAGTTGGGAGGGCACTGAAGCTTTCTTT	CATIPDSWEGTEAFF
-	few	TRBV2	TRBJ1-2	TGTGCCAGCTCGTACGGGGGGGGCTATGGCTACACCTTC	CASSYGGGYGYTF
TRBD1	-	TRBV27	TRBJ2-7	TGTGCCAGCAGTTCACAGGGGGTAGGGTACGAGCAGTACTTC	CASSSQGVGYEQYF
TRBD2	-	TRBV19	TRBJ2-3	TGTGCCAGTAGTCCCTTCGGACTAGCGGGGTCAGATACGCAGTATTTT	CASSPFGLAGSDTQYF
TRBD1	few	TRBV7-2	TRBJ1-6	TGTGCCAGCACGCGGACAGGGTTGTACTCCTATAATTCACCCCTCCACTTT	CASTRTGLYSYNSPLHF
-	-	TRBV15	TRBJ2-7	TGTGCCACCAGCAGAGGGCGTCTCGACAGCTCCTACGAGCAGTACTTC	CATSRGRLDSSYEQYF
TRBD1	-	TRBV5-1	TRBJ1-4	TGCGCCAGCGGACCGACAGGGACTAATGAAAAACTGTTTTTT	CASGPTGTNEKLFF
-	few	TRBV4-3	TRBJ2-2	TGCGCCAGCAGCCAAGAATCATCCGTTCCAGGGAGGCTGCTGTTTTTT	CASSQESSVPGRLLFF
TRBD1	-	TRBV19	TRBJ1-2	TGTGCCAGTAGAACAGGGGACTATGGCTACACCTTC	CASRTGDYGYTF
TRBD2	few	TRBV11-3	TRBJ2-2	TGTGCCAGCAGCACCGGACTAGCGGGGGGGCCTGTCACCGGGGAGCTGTTTTTT	CASSTGLAGGPVTGELFF
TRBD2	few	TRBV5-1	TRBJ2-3	TGCGCCAGCAGCTTGGGGGCCCAACTAGCGGGGGTTGATACGCAGTATTTT	CASSLGAQLAGVDTQYF
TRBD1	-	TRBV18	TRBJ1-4	TGTGCCAGCTCACAAGACAGGGTGGCTAATGAAAAACTGTTTTTT	CASSQDRVANEKLFF